This is a list of T cell receptor beta chains from one sample in a study of identical twins. TCRdb ran MiXCR on the 5' RACE reads and lists one entry per CDR3 protein. This table has hundreds of thousands of distinct CDR3 sequences, 5.5% to 7.5% appearing once. The sequencing input was naive T cells sorted from blood. The receptor source for this set is a man between 18 and 35 years old in good health. Each CDR3 is given with its conserved first and last residue. A D gene is named only where the DNA matches it firmly. Where a row states a size, it is once, few, many or the class of an expanded clone; other rows omit it.

D,size,J,V,CDR3,DNA
-,-,TRBJ1-1,TRBV29-1,CSVILLQANTEAFF,TGCAGCGTTATCCTTCTTCAGGCGAACACTGAAGCTTTCTTT
TRBD1,many,TRBJ2-5,TRBV12-3/TRBV12-4,CASSFPGQGQETQYF,TGTGCCAGCAGTTTCCCCGGACAGGGCCAAGAGACCCAGTACTTC
-,many,TRBJ2-7,TRBV7-2,CASSYRDGPYEQYF,TGTGCCAGCAGCTACCGGGACGGACCCTACGAGCAGTACTTC
-,many,TRBJ2-1,TRBV10-3,CAISEARDRGNTEQFF,TGTGCCATCAGTGAGGCCCGGGACCGAGGTAATACTGAGCAGTTCTTC
TRBD1,many,TRBJ2-5,TRBV12-3/TRBV12-4,CASSFLQGAQETQYF,TGTGCCAGCAGTTTTCTCCAGGGGGCCCAAGAGACCCAGTACTTC
-,many,TRBJ2-3,TRBV12-3/TRBV12-4,CASSSRGSADTQYF,TGTGCCAGCAGCTCTCGGGGGAGTGCAGATACGCAGTATTTT
TRBD2,few,TRBJ2-7,TRBV20-1,CSARVAGGSNEQYF,TGCAGTGCTAGGGTAGCGGGAGGATCGAACGAGCAGTACTTC
-,many,TRBJ2-5,TRBV5-6,CASSDPTTQETQYF,TGTGCCAGCAGCGACCCGACGACCCAAGAGACCCAGTACTTC
-,many,TRBJ2-3,TRBV29-1,CSVGGQGDTQYF,TGCAGCGTCGGGGGTCAGGGGGATACGCAGTATTTT
-,-,TRBJ2-5,TRBV7-8,CASSRGVEGQYF,TGTGCCAGCAGCCGCGGGGTTGAGGGCCAGTACTTC
-,few,TRBJ1-3,TRBV7-9,CASSSTSGTVSGNTIYF,TGTGCCAGCAGCTCCACTTCCGGGACGGTCTCTGGAAACACCATATATTTT
-,few,TRBJ2-5,TRBV2,CASSAQPVGYQETQYF,TGTGCCAGCAGTGCCCAACCTGTGGGGTACCAAGAGACCCAGTACTTC
-,few,TRBJ2-3,TRBV12-3/TRBV12-4,CASRLTGSSTDTQYF,TGTGCCAGCAGGTTAACAGGGAGCAGCACAGATACGCAGTATTTT
-,many,TRBJ1-2,TRBV9,CASSVGDFSYGYTF,TGTGCCAGCAGCGTAGGTGACTTTAGCTATGGCTACACCTTC
-,many,TRBJ2-7,TRBV29-1,CSVDQGNVYEQYF,TGCAGCGTTGATCAGGGGAATGTCTACGAGCAGTACTTC
-,-,TRBJ2-1,TRBV5-1,CASSQGGTYYNEQFF,TGCGCCAGCAGCCAGGGCGGGACTTACTACAATGAGCAGTTCTTC
-,-,TRBJ2-7,TRBV6-5,CASSSAIDEQYF,TGTGCCAGCAGTTCCGCGATTGACGAGCAGTACTTC
-,-,TRBJ2-1,TRBV5-6,CASSLQISSYNEQFF,TGTGCCAGCAGCTTACAGATAAGCTCCTACAATGAGCAGTTCTTC
TRBD2,few,TRBJ2-5,TRBV12-3/TRBV12-4,CASRSGGRAGETQYF,TGTGCCAGCAGGTCAGGCGGGAGGGCCGGGGAGACCCAGTACTTC
TRBD1,many,TRBJ1-5,TRBV20-1,CSARGGQGFNQPQHF,TGCAGTGCTAGGGGGGGACAGGGGTTCAATCAGCCCCAGCATTTT
-,many,TRBJ2-5,TRBV3-1,CASSHHRTQETQYF,TGTGCCAGCAGCCACCACAGGACACAAGAGACCCAGTACTTC
-,many,TRBJ2-3,TRBV6-5,CASSYGPDTQYF,TGTGCCAGCAGTTACGGTCCCGATACGCAGTATTTT
-,-,TRBJ1-2,TRBV7-2,CASSFWTAGVGYTF,TGTGCCAGCAGCTTCTGGACAGCCGGGGTGGGCTACACCTTC
-,many,TRBJ2-5,TRBV29-1,CSVDGLPLQTQYF,TGCAGCGTTGACGGTTTACCCCTACAGACCCAGTACTTC
-,many,TRBJ2-7,TRBV20-1,CSARNSGSYIYEQYF,TGCAGTGCACGTAATAGCGGCTCCTATATATATGAGCAGTACTTC
-,many,TRBJ2-7,TRBV28,CASAGYEQYF,TGTGCCAGTGCGGGTTACGAGCAGTACTTC
-,many,TRBJ2-1,TRBV5-1,CASSSGQSTEQFF,TGCGCCAGCAGCTCGGGCCAATCGACGGAGCAGTTCTTC
-,many,TRBJ1-5,TRBV4-1,CASSQPEGVLGNQPQHF,TGCGCCAGCAGCCAACCGGAAGGGGTCCTCGGCAATCAGCCCCAGCATTTT
-,many,TRBJ2-1,TRBV29-1,CSVEESSAGQFF,TGCAGCGTTGAAGAGAGTTCGGCAGGGCAGTTCTTC
-,-,TRBJ2-4,TRBV6-1,CASRPNQPENIQYF,TGTGCCAGCAGACCCAACCAGCCCGAAAACATTCAGTACTTC
-,few,TRBJ1-1,TRBV5-1,CASSLTPMNTEAFF,TGCGCCAGCAGCTTGACACCAATGAACACTGAAGCTTTCTTT
-,-,TRBJ1-2,TRBV12-3/TRBV12-4,CASSRQVDTRYTF,TGTGCCAGCAGTAGACAGGTGGATACTCGCTACACCTTC
-,-,TRBJ1-2,TRBV11-3,CASGWQGRGYTF,TGTGCCAGCGGTTGGCAGGGACGTGGCTACACCTTC
-,-,TRBJ2-7,TRBV6-2/TRBV6-3,CASSYPRGELRYEQYF,TGTGCCAGCAGTTACCCAAGGGGGGAGCTGCGATACGAGCAGTACTTC
-,few,TRBJ2-5,TRBV6-6,CASSSGMGETQYF,TGTGCCAGCAGTTCAGGGATGGGAGAGACCCAGTACTTC
TRBD1,-,TRBJ2-1,TRBV15,CATRSLQGVHEQFF,TGTGCCACCAGATCGTTACAGGGGGTCCATGAGCAGTTCTTC
TRBD2,few,TRBJ2-1,TRBV6-1,CASRSTGLASGQFF,TGTGCCAGCAGGAGCACGGGACTAGCTTCGGGGCAGTTCTTC
TRBD2,-,TRBJ2-3,TRBV27,CASSSGTSHTDTQYF,TGTGCCAGCAGCAGTGGGACTAGCCACACAGATACGCAGTATTTT
-,-,TRBJ2-7,TRBV5-5,CASSAGLYEQYF,TGTGCCAGCAGCGCGGGTCTCTACGAGCAGTACTTC
TRBD1,-,TRBJ1-1,TRBV3-1,CASSQDPYRGALKAFF,TGTGCCAGCAGCCAAGATCCCTACAGGGGCGCTCTGAAGGCTTTCTTT
-,-,TRBJ2-5,TRBV7-9,CASSLPGHIQETQYF,TGTGCCAGCAGCTTACCCGGACACATCCAAGAGACCCAGTACTTC
TRBD2,many,TRBJ2-1,TRBV12-3/TRBV12-4,CASSLRGLVGNEQFF,TGTGCCAGCAGTCTACGGGGACTAGTGGGCAATGAGCAGTTCTTC
-,many,TRBJ2-7,TRBV20-1,CSARDRERRGYEQYF,TGCAGTGCTAGAGATAGGGAACGGAGGGGGTACGAGCAGTACTTC
-,-,TRBJ2-7,TRBV12-3/TRBV12-4,CASSLASSKGSYEQYF,TGTGCCAGCAGTTTAGCGTCGTCGAAGGGTTCCTACGAGCAGTACTTC
-,many,TRBJ2-5,TRBV7-9,CASSVGTAQETQYF,TGTGCCAGCAGCGTGGGGACCGCCCAGGAGACCCAGTACTTC
-,few,TRBJ1-3,TRBV21-1,CASSKGGRTSGSGNTIYF,TGTGCCAGCAGCAAAGGTGGGAGGACATCGGGCTCTGGAAACACCATATATTTT
TRBD1,-,TRBJ2-1,TRBV5-1,CASSLDGTGIYNEQFF,TGCGCCAGCAGCTTGGATGGGACAGGGATCTACAATGAGCAGTTCTTC
TRBD1,many,TRBJ2-7,TRBV12-3/TRBV12-4,CASSPYQQGTYEQYF,TGTGCCAGCAGTCCCTACCAACAGGGGACCTACGAGCAGTACTTC
TRBD1,many,TRBJ2-5,TRBV20-1,CSATLDRGLQETQYF,TGCAGTGCTACTCTCGACAGGGGCCTCCAAGAGACCCAGTACTTC
-,many,TRBJ2-1,TRBV4-3,CASRPGGSYNEQFF,TGCGCCAGCAGACCCGGGGGCTCCTACAATGAGCAGTTCTTC
TRBD1,few,TRBJ1-4,TRBV15,CATSRTGNEKLFF,TGTGCCACCAGCAGGACAGGGAACGAAAAACTGTTTTTT